This entry describes one T cell receptor beta chain. No antigen is known for it. The data derive from a study of cytomegalovirus exposure and HLA in healthy donors. Regarding the study as a whole: Many donors carried some public TCRs, although rarity characterized most TCR sequences. CMV serostatus was the only recorded immune exposure for donors. Presence/absence analyses rested on an assumption that sequencing depth was roughly uniform across donors.

Trimming pared 4 bases from V and 4 bases from J, leaving 11 bases between. Looked up from germline, CDR1 is SQVTM and CDR2 is ANQGSEA. This CDR3 is 12 amino acids long. The PCR ran on 60 Vbeta and 13 Jbeta primers. Libraries were prepared by immunoSEQ multiplex PCR; TCRdb keeps only in-frame clonotypes and omits some of them. The top ten hold 1.5% to 2% of the sample, which has 130,000 to 150,000 clones, around 75% seen once. The receptor comes from a woman aged 40 to 50 in good health and CMV-seronegative. What was sequenced was PBMCs. V and J are TRBV29-1 and TRBJ2-7, with a tentative D call TRBD2 (6 bases). CDR3 region: CSVAEGRYEQYF. CDR3 coding DNA: TGCAGCGTTGCAGAGGGGAGGTACGAGCAGTACTTC.